This record looks at one TCR beta chain sequence and its context. What it recognizes is unknown. Profiled with immunoSEQ multiplex PCR; TCRdb holds only in-frame clones, not every one. The table includes approximately 130,000 clones, around nine tenths detected once. The junction had 5 bases not matched to a gene; V was cut back by 7 bases and J by 4 bases. Germline lookup yields CDR1 SQVTM and CDR2 ANQGSEA. CDR3 length: 12 amino acids. This entry belongs to a study of graft-versus-host responses after intestinal transplantation. Overall study findings and caveats: GvH clones were identified in recipient marrow, with some first appearing in ileum or blood.

This receptor was taken from a human donor who received an intestinal transplant. This specimen was unstimulated CD4+ T cells sorted from spleen or lymph node cells, taken before intestinal transplant. The rearrangement joins TRBV29-1 to TRBJ2-3, with 7 bases aligning to TRBD1. The CDR3 coding sequence is TGCAGCGCACAAACAGGGGCAGATACGCAGTATTTT. Translation: CSAQTGADTQYF.